The clone carrying this T cell receptor (beta chain) appeared many times. These data come from a study of identical twins. TCRdb re-called the 5' RACE reads with MiXCR, one entry per CDR3 protein. This table has approximately 690,000 distinct CDR3 sequences, 6.1% appearing once. The CDR3 sequence is 14 residues long. Germline V gene data show CDR1 as MNHNS and CDR2 as SASEGT. Trimming took off 5 bases at V and 9 bases at J, with 17 bases between the two ends. Sequenced: naive T cells sorted from blood. The origin of this receptor is a man aged 18 to 35 in good health. This rearrangement joins TRBV6-1 to TRBJ1-3; D possibly corresponds to TRBD1 (5 bases). In DNA, the CDR3 is TGTGCCAGCAGTCCCGGGGGAAGCACAACCACCATATATTTT. The encoded protein is CASSPGGSTTTIYF.